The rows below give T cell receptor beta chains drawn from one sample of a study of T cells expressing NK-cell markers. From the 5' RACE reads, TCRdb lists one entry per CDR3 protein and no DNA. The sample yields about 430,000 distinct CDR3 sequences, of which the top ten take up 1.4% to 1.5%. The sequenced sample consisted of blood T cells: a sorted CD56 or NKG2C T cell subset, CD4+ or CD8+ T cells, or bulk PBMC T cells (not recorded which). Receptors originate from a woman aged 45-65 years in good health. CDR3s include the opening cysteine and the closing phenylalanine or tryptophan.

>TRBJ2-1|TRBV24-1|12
CATSTGINEQFF
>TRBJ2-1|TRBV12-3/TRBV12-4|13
CASSFLPANEQFF
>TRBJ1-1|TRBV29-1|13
CSAGYRGGTEAFF
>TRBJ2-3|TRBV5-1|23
CASSLVPPGAAGGFVHHTDTQYF
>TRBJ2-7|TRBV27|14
CASSLSPNTHEQYF
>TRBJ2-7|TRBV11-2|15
CASSPGTVPPYEQYF
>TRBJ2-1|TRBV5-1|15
CASSLDGAMGNEQFF
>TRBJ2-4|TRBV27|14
CASAAAGRRNIQYF
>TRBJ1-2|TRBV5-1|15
CASSLGTEGGYGYTF
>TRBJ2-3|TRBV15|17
CATSRATSGKAPDTQYF
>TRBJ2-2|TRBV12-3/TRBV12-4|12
CASSSRWGELFF
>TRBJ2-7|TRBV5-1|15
CASRGGLGPGYEQYF
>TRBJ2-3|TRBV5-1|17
CASSLETSGSKSDTQYF
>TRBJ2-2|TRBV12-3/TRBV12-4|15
CASRAGGIDTGELFF
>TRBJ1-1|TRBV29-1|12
CSVNRIGGEAFF
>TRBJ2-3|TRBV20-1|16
CSASRTSGKSTDTQYF
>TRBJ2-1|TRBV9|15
CASSVVAGVMGEQFF
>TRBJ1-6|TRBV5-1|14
CASSMGQDGSPLHF
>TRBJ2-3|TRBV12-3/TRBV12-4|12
CASSVARQGQYF
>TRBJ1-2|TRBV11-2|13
CASSADNRDGYTF
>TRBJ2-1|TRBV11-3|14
CASSLGTSHEGQFF
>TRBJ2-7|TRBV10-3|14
CAISESNVPHEQYF
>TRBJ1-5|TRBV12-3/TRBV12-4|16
CASSFGRQGQNQPQHF
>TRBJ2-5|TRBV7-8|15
CASSLSGQGAETQYF
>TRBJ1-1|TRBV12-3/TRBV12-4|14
CASSLGHKNTEAFF
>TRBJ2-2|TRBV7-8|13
CASSLSWTGELFF
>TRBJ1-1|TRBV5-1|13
CASSPGGLTEAFF
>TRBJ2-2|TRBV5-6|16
CASSSLDRRGTGELFF
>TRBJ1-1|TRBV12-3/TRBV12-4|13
CASTAPGNTEAFF
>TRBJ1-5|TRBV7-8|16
CASSRFKGVSNQPQHF
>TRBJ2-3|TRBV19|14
CASSAPHYRDTQYF
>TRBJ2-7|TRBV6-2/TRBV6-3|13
CASSYDWGSEQYF
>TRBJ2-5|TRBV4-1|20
CASSQGVLAGEVQFGETQYF
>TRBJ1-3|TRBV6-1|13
CASSDGAGNTIYF
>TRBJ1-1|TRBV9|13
CASSVVGKRVAFF